The TCR beta chain described here comes from a study of OX40 agonist ivuxolimab in advanced cancers. Study-level background: Patients took ivuxolimab, an agonistic anti-OX40 (CD134) antibody. Of the participants, around 43% had some prior anti-PD-1, anti-PD-L1 or anti-CTLA-4 therapy, which was allowed. Notes on the study in general: The authors did not determine the antigen specificity of the expanded peripheral T cells.

The V segment lost 6 bases and the J segment 4 bases; nucleotides outside the gene matches: 8. The CDR3 totals 16 residues. CDR1 and CDR2 from the germline V gene are WNHNN and SYGVQD (reference sequence). Blood specimens came from baseline, cycle 4 day 1, and cycle 7 day 1. The repertoire was sequenced with immunoSEQ multiplex PCR; TCRdb's copy has only in-frame clones and lacks some. The sample includes over 55,000 clones, around 90% of them seen just once. This clone showed up just once. Its antigen is still unknown. This chain connects TRBV10-1 to TRBJ2-2, with 10 nucleotides matching TRBD2. The receptor comes from an adult with an advanced solid tumor such as melanoma, head and neck, liver or kidney cancer. The source material was CD4+ or CD8+ T cells sorted from blood, sampled in a trial of the OX40 agonist ivuxolimab. CDR3 sequence: CASSDLAGAVTGELFF. The CDR3 DNA reads TGCGCCAGCAGCGACCTAGCGGGGGCCGTCACCGGGGAGCTGTTTTTT.